This T cell receptor (beta chain) was observed in a study of beta chain features in type 1 diabetes. Findings of the study overall: Diminished insertions and augmented deletions at VDJ junctions characterized type 1 diabetes patients.

CDR3 length: 15 residues. CDR1 MDHEN and CDR2 SYDVKM come from the germline V gene. V shed 6 bases and J 12 bases; nucleotides not matched to a gene: 16. A word on this clone: The target antigen is unknown.

Central memory, naive, regulatory and stem cell-like memory CD4+ cells were sorted by CD45RO/CCR7/CD25/CD127/CD95/CD27. Of the isolated RNA, all was reverse transcribed, and so the sequenced material was expressed TCRB transcripts. Clones were sequenced by immunoSEQ multiplex PCR, and TCRdb holds only the in-frame ones, with some missing. The sample lists about 360,000 clones; around an eighth were seen once. Sequenced: naive CD4+ T cells from blood. The gene calls are TRBV28 and TRBJ2-7, with 11 bases identical to TRBD2. This clonotype was obtained from a man between 18 and 29 years old in good health. The CDR3 DNA reads TGTGCCAGCAGCACTCTAGCGGGAGGACCTCGGTATGGGTACTTC. Translated, it gives CASSTLAGGPRYGYF.